Below are 7 T cell receptor beta chains sequenced from a single sample in a study of CD8+ T cells in alopecia areata. Following RNA extraction, reverse transcription yielded cDNA that acted as the sequencing template. TCRdb's copy holds only in-frame clones and misses some; the assay was immunoSEQ multiplex PCR. The repertoire includes 150,000 to 200,000 clones, about three fifths of them detected once, and 0.7% to 1% sits in the top ten. Specified treatment: oral pan-JAK inhibitor, 5-10 mg twice daily. Sequencing was performed on CD4+ T cells sorted from blood, taken at week 4, from a patient treated with tofacitinib. All receptors come from a human donor with alopecia areata.

This chain joins TRBV18 and TRBJ1-5; no firm D call. The V and J ends lost 2 bases and 7 bases respectively, with 12 bases between them. Germline V gene lookup returns CDR1 KGHSH and CDR2 LQKENI. The CDR3 extends over 14 amino acids. The CDR3 protein is CASSPAQSRQPQHF. The CDR3, as DNA: TGTGCCAGCTCACCAGCGCAGTCTAGGCAGCCCCAGCATTTT.

The V and J genes are TRBV29-1 and TRBJ2-3, with D possibly matching TRBD2 (6 bases). Per germline, CDR1 SQVTM and CDR2 ANQGSEA. Trimming stripped 3 bases from V and 0 bases from J, with 10 bases between. This CDR3 contains 14 residues. CDR3 sequence: CSVDPGLSTDTQYF. CDR3 coding DNA: TGCAGCGTTGACCCGGGACTGAGCACAGATACGCAGTATTTT.

The chain uses TRBV29-1 and TRBJ1-1; D might be TRBD1 (5 bases). The CDR3 totals 12 residues. V was cut by 7 bases and J by 0 bases, with 9 bases left in between. Germline assignment: CDR1 SQVTM and CDR2 ANQGSEA. The CDR3 protein is CSAGHLNTEAFF. As DNA, the CDR3 is TGCAGCGCAGGACACCTGAACACTGAAGCTTTCTTT. The full variable domain, its missing parts supplied by reference TRBV29-1 and TRBJ1-1, is SAVISQKPSRDICQRGTSLTIQCQVDSQVTMMFWYRQQPGQSLTLIATANQGSEATYESGFVIDKFPISRPNLTFSTLTVSNMSPEDSSIYLCSAGHLNTEAFFGQGTRLTVV.

This clone has only a few counts. The J gene is TRBJ1-1, the V gene TRBV29-1; D gene unclear. V shed 7 bases and J shed 6 bases, with 9 bases lying between them. CDR3 size: 10 residues. Per the germline V gene, CDR1 is SQVTM and CDR2 is ANQGSEA. Here the CDR3 DNA reads TGCAGCGCTGCGGGTTCTGAAGCTTTCTTT. Translation gives CSAAGSEAFF.

This sequence joins TRBV5-4 and TRBJ1-1; 9 bases align to TRBD1. With V trimmed by 4 bases and J by 5 bases, 3 bases remained unmatched. The CDR3 is 13 amino acids. Germline lookup yields CDR1 SGHNT and CDR2 YYREEE (reference sequence). The CDR3 sequence: CASSRDRETEAFF. For the CDR3, the DNA is TGTGCCAGCAGCCGGGACAGGGAAACTGAAGCTTTCTTT.

This clone was seen a few times. The chain carries TRBV7-3 and TRBJ2-1; no firm D call. With 5 bases removed from V and 2 bases from J, the gap between germline ends came to 10 bases. The CDR3 sequence is 14 residues long. Germline V CDR1 and CDR2: SGHTA, FQGTGA. The CDR3 nucleotides are TGTGCCAGCAGCCCTCAGGCGGCCTACAATGAGCAGTTCTTC. The encoded protein is CASSPQAAYNEQFF.

This clone has a count of ten or more. CDR3 protein: CATTTSLAGELFF. The CDR3 bases are TGTGCCACCACGACTAGTTTGGCCGGGGAGCTGTTTTTT. V is TRBV15 and J is TRBJ2-2, with D perhaps TRBD2 (6 bases). The CDR3 spans 13 residues. Germline V gene lookup returns CDR1 LNHNV and CDR2 YYDKDF (reference sequence). The ends were cut back, 7 bases at V and 6 bases at J, with 12 bases in the middle.